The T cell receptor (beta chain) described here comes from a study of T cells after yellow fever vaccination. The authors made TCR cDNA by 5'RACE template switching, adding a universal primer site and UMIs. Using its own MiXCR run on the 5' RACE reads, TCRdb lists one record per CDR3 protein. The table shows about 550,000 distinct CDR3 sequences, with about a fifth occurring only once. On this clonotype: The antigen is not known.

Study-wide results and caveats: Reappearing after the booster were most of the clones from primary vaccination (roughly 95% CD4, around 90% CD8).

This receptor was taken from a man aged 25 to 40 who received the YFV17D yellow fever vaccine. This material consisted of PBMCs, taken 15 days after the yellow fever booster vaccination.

The CDR3 reads CASSLEVVGGRGNEQFF. CDR3 DNA sequence: TGCGCCAGCAGCTTGGAGGTTGTCGGGGGCCGCGGCAATGAGCAGTTCTTC. The chain has TRBV5-1 and TRBJ2-1; D tentatively fits TRBD1 or TRBD2 (6 bases each). V gave up 0 bases and J gave up 6 bases, with 19 bases separating them. Germline V CDR1 and CDR2: SGHRS, YFSETQ. There are 17 residues in the CDR3.